Listed here are 32 T cell receptor beta chains from one sample, sequenced in a study of T cell changes during pregnancy in multiple sclerosis (dated by TCRdb to the late 2010s). Libraries were made using the immunoSEQ multiplex PCR assay. Sourced from immuneACCESS, this table was stored by TCRdb with only in-frame sequences that have V and J called. A share of the clones is absent; for the studies checked, an unresolved V gene accounts for under half, and the remainder has no known explanation. The table for this sample lists about 41,000 clones; around 89% of them were counted only once. Jointly, the top ten make up about 0.6% of the sample. The specimen comprised CD4+ T cells from peripheral blood mononuclear cells, sampled in the first trimester of pregnancy. The receptor source for this set is a female donor with multiple sclerosis, enrolled in a pregnancy study.

The chain is built from TRBV5-1 and TRBJ2-7, with D perhaps TRBD1 (5 bases). Germline CDR1 is SGHRS and CDR2 is YFSETQ. Deletions cut 2 bases from V and 7 bases from J, with 13 bases between. The CDR3 sequence is 13 residues long. CDR3 DNA: TGCGCCAGCAGCTTCGACAGTCTCGGGGAGCAGTACTTC. Amino acid sequence: CASSFDSLGEQYF.

Remarks on this clone: The junction departs from the called germline gene at one end, perhaps through a read error. The rearrangement uses TRBV7-7 and TRBJ2-1, with TRBD2 matching 11 bases. Germline-derived CDR1 and CDR2 are SSHAT and FNYEAQ (reference sequence). The CDR3 is 14 residues long. CDR3 nucleotides: TGTGCTAGCAGCTTGGGACTAGCGGACAATGAGCAGTTCTTC. It yields the protein CASSLGLADNEQFF.

This sequence joins TRBV4-1 and TRBJ2-5; maybe TRBD1 (5 bases). Trimming stripped 4 bases from V and 5 bases from J, with 17 bases between. CDR1 and CDR2 (germline): MGHRA, YSYEKL. The CDR3 covers 15 residues. Here the CDR3 reads CASSLEAPPGETQYF. DNA for the CDR3: TGCGCCAGCAGCCTCGAAGCTCCGCCAGGGGAGACCCAGTACTTC.

This clone was recorded a few times. The chain carries TRBV30 and TRBJ1-5, with 9 nucleotides matching TRBD1. The V gene's germline CDR1 is GTSNPN and CDR2 SVGIG (reference sequence). The trim removed 0 bases at V and 4 bases at J, leaving 1 base unmatched. CDR3 size: 14 residues. The CDR3 nucleotides read TGTGCCTGGAGTGTTGGGACAGGGAATCAGCCCCAGCATTTT. Protein sequence: CAWSVGTGNQPQHF.

This chain uses TRBV4-2 with TRBJ2-7; 9 positions agree with TRBD2. The CDR3 is made up of 17 amino acids. V gave up 1 base and J gave up 3 bases; unmatched junction bases: 10. Germline assignment: CDR1 LGHNA and CDR2 YNFKEQ. The CDR3 coding sequence is TGTGCCAGCAGCCAAGCTAGCGGAGCGGGAGGCCTCTACGAGCAGTACTTC. It translates to CASSQASGAGGLYEQYF.

This clone was detected once. The CDR3 sequence: CASSFGDRANEKLFF. In DNA form, the CDR3 reads TGTGCCAGCAGTTTTGGGGACAGAGCTAATGAAAAACTGTTTTTT. This sequence joins TRBV28 and TRBJ1-4; TRBD1 matches 7 bases. There are 15 residues in the CDR3. Germline CDR1 MDHEN, CDR2 SYDVKM. The V segment lost 3 bases and the J segment 3 bases; nucleotides outside the gene matches: 4.

The chain links TRBV7-2 to TRBJ2-7; tentative D call: TRBD2 (7 bases). CDR3 length equals 16 residues. Germline V gene sequence: CDR1 SGHTA, CDR2 FQGNSA. Trimming left V 4 bases short and J 4 bases short, with 20 bases between. This CDR3 is CASSSTRGQGFYEQYF. DNA of the CDR3: TGTGCCAGCAGCTCGACGCGGGGGCAGGGGTTTTACGAGCAGTACTTC.

V and J are TRBV9 and TRBJ2-3; weak D call: TRBD1 (5 bases). The germline gives CDR1 SGDLS, CDR2 YYNGEE. Trimming removed 2 bases from V and 5 bases from J, with 12 bases in between. This CDR3 is 14 amino acids long. CDR3: CASSVRQGGDTQYF. In DNA, the CDR3 is TGTGCCAGCAGCGTGCGCCAGGGTGGAGATACGCAGTATTTT.

In DNA, the CDR3 is TGTGCCTGGAGTGTAGCTAGCGCCACCGTGGGCAATGAGCAGTTCTTC. Translating it yields CAWSVASATVGNEQFF. The rearrangement joins TRBV30 to TRBJ2-1; a weak D match, TRBD2 (6 bases). V was trimmed by 0 bases and J by 6 bases, leaving 18 bases between them. This CDR3 is 16 amino acids long. From germline, CDR1 is GTSNPN and CDR2 SVGIG (reference sequence).

V is TRBV19 and J is TRBJ2-3; perhaps TRBD2 as D (5 bases). The CDR3 is made up of 14 amino acids. V gave up 6 bases and J gave up 0 bases, with 10 bases separating them. Germline CDR1 reads LNHDA; CDR2 reads SQIVND (reference sequence). CDR3 loop: CASRRASSTDTQYF. In nucleotides, the CDR3 is TGTGCCAGTAGGCGGGCCTCTAGCACAGATACGCAGTATTTT.

The rearrangement links TRBV16 to TRBJ2-1, with 11 bases fitting TRBD2. Germline CDR1 is KGHSY and CDR2 is FQNENV. CDR3 size: 15 residues. The junction had 7 bases not matched to a gene; V was cut back by 0 bases and J by 12 bases. CDR3 protein: CASSQSVLAGGVQFF. CDR3 sequence (DNA): TGTGCCAGCAGCCAATCGGTATTAGCGGGAGGGGTGCAGTTCTTC.

This chain links TRBV2 with TRBJ1-3, with D possibly TRBD1 on 5 matching bases. CDR3 length: 15 amino acids. Germline CDR1 is SNHLY and CDR2 is FYNNEI. V lost 6 bases to trimming and J lost 0 bases, with 12 bases between them. CDR3 nucleotide sequence: TGTGCCAGCAGGCGGGACGGCAGCTCTGGAAACACCATATATTTT. It encodes CASRRDGSSGNTIYF.

The gene calls are TRBV4-2 and TRBJ1-2; the D is unclear. The CDR3 sequence is 17 residues long. V gave up 1 base and J gave up 2 bases, with 17 bases separating them. Germline CDR1 LGHNA, CDR2 YNFKEQ. CDR3 sequence (DNA): TGTGCCAGCAGCCAAGCTTGGGGAACAGAGGGCAACTATGGCTACACCTTC. Protein: CASSQAWGTEGNYGYTF.

The chain is built from TRBV4-1 and TRBJ1-2, with 10 bases identical to TRBD1. V lost 3 bases, J lost 8 bases, and 9 bases stayed unmatched. CDR1 is MGHRA and CDR2 is YSYEKL in the germline V gene. There are 15 residues in the CDR3. The CDR3 reads CASSQGGDRGKGYTF. For the CDR3, the DNA is TGCGCCAGCAGCCAGGGGGGGGACAGGGGAAAAGGCTACACCTTC.

V gene TRBV7-2 combines with J gene TRBJ2-7; the D gene is possibly TRBD2 (6 bases). The CDR3 is 15 amino acids. Germline lookup yields CDR1 SGHTA and CDR2 FQGNSA. The V end lost 8 bases, the J end lost 0 bases, and 17 bases lay between the germline ends. This CDR3 reads CASAITGGTSYEQYF. The DNA for the CDR3 is TGTGCCAGCGCAATCACGGGCGGGACCTCCTACGAGCAGTACTTC. The full variable domain, rest sourced from reference TRBV7-2 and TRBJ2-7, is GAGVSQSPSNKVTEKGKDVELRCDPISGHTALYWYRQSLGQGLEFLIYFQGNSAPDKSGLPSDRFSAERTGGSVSTLTIQRTQQEDSAVYLCASAITGGTSYEQYFGPGTRLTVT.

The rearrangement uses TRBV9 and TRBJ1-5; possibly TRBD1 for D (5 bases). Germline V CDR1 and CDR2: SGDLS, YYNGEE. This CDR3 comprises 16 residues. With 4 bases removed from V and 2 bases from J, the gap between germline ends came to 16 bases. This chain's CDR3 is CASSPHAGVGNQPQHF. CDR3 DNA: TGTGCCAGCAGCCCCCATGCGGGGGTTGGCAATCAGCCCCAGCATTTT.

A word on this clone: Other DNA sequences in this specimen translate into the identical CDR3. The J gene is TRBJ2-5, the V gene TRBV6-1; TRBD1 matches 9 bases. Germline CDR1 MNHNS, CDR2 SASEGT. V gave up 5 bases and J gave up 5 bases; unmatched junction bases: 3. The CDR3 sequence is 13 residues long. The CDR3 sequence: CASSRDRDETQYF. The CDR3 nucleotides are TGTGCCAGCAGTAGGGACAGGGACGAGACCCAGTACTTC.

This chain uses TRBV7-8 with TRBJ1-5; 8 bases map to TRBD1. The CDR3 is 13 residues long. V lost 5 bases to trimming and J lost 6 bases; unmatched junction nucleotides: 3. Germline CDR1 SGHVS, CDR2 FQNEAQ. The CDR3 loop is CASSPGGSQPQHF. CDR3 nucleotides: TGTGCCAGCAGCCCAGGGGGCAGTCAGCCCCAGCATTTT. The full variable domain, rest sourced from reference TRBV7-8 and TRBJ1-5, is GAGVSQSPRYKVAKRGQDVALRCDPISGHVSLFWYQQALGQGPEFLTYFQNEAQLDKSGLPSDRFFAERPEGSVSTLKIQRTQQEDSAVYLCASSPGGSQPQHFGDGTRLSIL.

The count of this clone is one. The genes are TRBV25-1 and TRBJ2-2; TRBD2 matches at 11 bases. Germline-derived CDR1 and CDR2 are MGHDK and SYGVNS. The CDR3 covers 18 residues. V shed 1 base and J 4 bases; nucleotides not matched to a gene: 8. The CDR3, as DNA: TGTGCCAGCAGTGAATCGGTCCTAGCGGGAGGCGGCACCGGGGAGCTGTTTTTT. Translated: CASSESVLAGGGTGELFF.

The gene calls are TRBV9 and TRBJ2-1, with D maybe TRBD2 (6 bases). Germline values: CDR1 SGDLS, CDR2 YYNGEE. CDR3 length equals 12 residues. V lost 2 bases and J 8 bases, leaving 8 bases between the germline ends. CDR3 in DNA: TGTGCCAGCAGCGTCCCTAGCGATGAGCAGTTCTTC. Its protein product is CASSVPSDEQFF.

The rearrangement uses TRBV28 and TRBJ1-5; 7 nucleotides align to TRBD1. Germline values: CDR1 MDHEN, CDR2 SYDVKM. Trimming removed 6 bases from V and 0 bases from J; junction bases left unmatched: 8. The CDR3 is 16 residues long. The CDR3 is CASSQGGRDSNQPQHF. The CDR3 nucleotides are TGTGCCAGCAGCCAAGGGGGCAGGGATAGCAATCAGCCCCAGCATTTT.

V gene TRBV27 combines with J gene TRBJ1-2, with 7 bases fitting TRBD1. Losses at the gene ends were 6 bases for V and 4 bases for J; bases not matched to a gene: 5. The CDR3 totals 13 residues. Germline V lookup: CDR1 MNHEY, CDR2 SMNVEV (reference sequence). The CDR3: CASRRGQGYGYTF. CDR3 DNA sequence: TGTGCCAGCAGAAGGGGGCAGGGCTATGGCTACACCTTC.

The genes are TRBV12-1 and TRBJ2-7; the DNA was not compared with TRBD2, the D call given in the table. TRBV12-1 is given as a pseudogene. The CDR3 spans 12 residues. CDR3: CASRVVPGEQYF. DNA of the CDR3: TGTGCCAGCAGAGTTGTTCCGGGCGAGCAGTACTTC.

V gene TRBV4-1 combines with J gene TRBJ1-2; 7 nucleotides align to TRBD1. This CDR3 comprises 18 residues. V dropped 2 bases and J dropped 0; count of bases not matched to a gene: 12. Per the germline V gene, CDR1 is MGHRA and CDR2 is YSYEKL. CDR3 nucleotides: TGCGCCAGCAGCCAAACGCATGTAAGGGACAGAGCTAACTATGGCTACACCTTC. Residues: CASSQTHVRDRANYGYTF.

The rearrangement joins TRBV5-1 to TRBJ2-5, with D hard to call. This CDR3 has 14 amino acids. Germline V lookup: CDR1 SGHRS, CDR2 YFSETQ. Trimming cost V 0 bases and J 5 bases, with 11 bases left between them. CDR3 in DNA: TGCGCCAGCAGCTTGGATGGTAGAGAGGAGACCCAGTACTTC. Encoded protein: CASSLDGREETQYF.

The CDR3 spells CASSLTGLARETQYF. Here the CDR3 DNA reads TGTGCCAGCAGCTTAACGGGACTAGCGAGGGAGACCCAGTACTTC. The rearrangement joins TRBV13 to TRBJ2-5; TRBD2 matches 10 bases. J gave up 5 bases and V 2 bases, and 5 bases lay outside the gene matches. Germline loops: CDR1 PRHDT, CDR2 FYEKMQ (reference sequence). This CDR3 comprises 15 residues.

This clone occurred a few times. J is TRBJ2-2 and V is TRBV28; TRBD2 aligns across 7 bases. Germline-derived CDR1 and CDR2 are MDHEN and SYDVKM. J was trimmed by 6 bases and V by 1 base; bases with no gene match: 11. This CDR3 region has 17 residues. In nucleotides, the CDR3 is TGTGCCAGCAGTTTATCGGGGGTGGGAGGGGACGCCGGGGAGCTGTTTTTT. Protein product: CASSLSGVGGDAGELFF.

The CDR3 nucleotides read TGTGCCAGCAGCCTCTCGGCAGGAGGTGGAAACACCATATATTTT. Translating gives CASSLSAGGGNTIYF. The chain uses TRBV11-1 and TRBJ1-3; D is uncertain. Germline V CDR1 and CDR2: SGHAT, FQDESV (reference sequence). The germline V and J ends were trimmed by 5 bases and 3 bases, with 14 bases remaining between them. The CDR3 is made up of 15 amino acids.

The rearrangement uses TRBV20-1 and TRBJ1-2; tentative D call: TRBD1 (6 bases). CDR1 is DFQATT and CDR2 is SNEGSKA in the germline V gene (reference sequence). Trimming took off 5 bases at V and 12 bases at J, with 16 bases between the two ends. The CDR3 covers 11 residues. Written as DNA, the CDR3 is TGCAGTGCTCGCCGGACAGAACGGCACACCTTC. It codes for CSARRTERHTF.

This clone was seen a single time. The genes are TRBV5-4 and TRBJ2-3; 10 positions match TRBD1. With V trimmed by 2 bases and J by 6 bases, 9 bases remained unmatched. Germline CDR1 is SGHNT and CDR2 is YYREEE (reference sequence). CDR3 length: 16 amino acids. The CDR3 is CASSFPGQGTGDTQYF. The CDR3 DNA sequence: TGTGCCAGCAGCTTCCCGGGACAGGGGACGGGGGATACGCAGTATTTT.

The chain recombines TRBV7-9 with TRBJ2-5; D is unresolved. The length of the CDR3 is 18 residues. Germline loops: CDR1 SEHNR, CDR2 FQNEAQ (reference sequence). V was cut by 1 base and J by 1 base, with 19 bases left in between. The CDR3 sequence is CASSLVEWASNLQETQYF. The CDR3 DNA is TGTGCCAGCAGCTTAGTTGAGTGGGCCAGCAACCTCCAAGAGACCCAGTACTTC.

This chain links TRBV30 with TRBJ2-2; a weak D match, TRBD2 (5 bases). This CDR3 is built from 17 residues. The germline V gene has CDR1 GTSNPN and CDR2 SVGIG (reference sequence). Trimming stripped 3 bases from V and 0 bases from J, with 17 bases between. CDR3 region: CAWRPFGVGANTGELFF. The CDR3 DNA follows: TGTGCCTGGAGGCCCTTTGGAGTCGGGGCGAACACCGGGGAGCTGTTTTTT. The complete variable domain, with remaining parts taken from reference TRBV30 and TRBJ2-2, reads SQTIHQWPATLVQPVGSPLSLECTVEGTSNPNLYWYRQAAGRGLQLLFYSVGIGQISSEVPQNLSASRPQDRQFILSSKKLLLSDSGFYLCAWRPFGVGANTGELFFGEGSRLTVL.